Each of the 9 T cell receptor beta chains below was sequenced from the same sample in a study of blood T cells in healthy people across ages. The authors ran a second PCR of about 6 to 11 cycles using a sample-barcoded 5' primer and a J-beta primer mix. From the 5' RACE reads, TCRdb called clonotypes with MiXCR, one entry per CDR3 protein. The sample shows almost 800,000 distinct CDR3 sequences, about three fifths of them seen only once. What was sequenced was blood. The source of these receptors is a man aged 25 to 45 in good health.

V and J are TRBV19 and TRBJ1-6; 7 bases are shared with TRBD1. The CDR3 runs 15 residues. The ends lost 3 bases at V and 7 bases at J; junction bases unmatched: 6. The V gene's germline CDR1 is LNHDA and CDR2 SQIVND (reference sequence). CDR3 in amino acids: CASSIHGTANSPLHF. CDR3 in DNA: TGTGCCAGTAGTATTCATGGGACAGCCAATTCACCCCTCCACTTT.

This clonotype was observed a handful of times. The chain has TRBV5-1 and TRBJ2-7; 8 nucleotides align to TRBD1. CDR3 length equals 13 residues. Germline V gives CDR1 SGHRS, CDR2 YFSETQ. Unmatched junction bases numbered 7, after V lost 8 bases and J lost 3 bases. The CDR3 DNA is TGCGCCAGTCAGGGGGCCAGTGTCTACGAGCAGTACTTC. Translation gives CASQGASVYEQYF.

Regarding this clonotype: Germline and junction disagree at one end, which may indicate a read error. The gene calls are TRBV29-1 and TRBJ2-3, with D possibly matching TRBD2 (6 bases). The CDR3 loop spans 10 amino acids. CDR1 and CDR2 (germline): SQVTM, ANQGSEA. CDR3 loop: CSVAGDTQDF. The CDR3 nucleotides read TGCAGCGTTGCGGGAGATACGCAGGATTTT.

CDR3 nucleotides: TGCGCCAGCAGCTCGGACGGTTCTACCTACGAGCAGTACTTC. This gives the protein CASSSDGSTYEQYF. The rearrangement uses TRBV5-1 and TRBJ2-7; D gene unclear. CDR3 length: 14 residues. The ends were cut back, 3 bases at V and 2 bases at J, with 12 bases in the middle. CDR1 is SGHRS and CDR2 is YFSETQ in the germline V gene.

With respect to this clonotype: The junction shows a germline mismatch at one end, possibly a read error. The chain employs TRBV6-2 or TRBV6-3 and TRBJ2-1, with TRBD2 as a possible D gene (6 bases). Per germline, CDR1 MNHEY and CDR2 SVGEGT. The CDR3 has 16 residues. The CDR3 protein is CASIRTKGLDGHERFF. Written as DNA, the CDR3 is TGTGCCAGCATCAGGACTAAGGGACTCGACGGCCATGAGCGGTTCTTC.

The J gene is TRBJ1-1, the V gene TRBV19; D not resolved. Germline V gene lookup returns CDR1 LNHDA and CDR2 SQIVND (reference sequence). V lost 7 bases to trimming and J lost 2 bases, with 8 bases between them. The CDR3 has 12 residues. The CDR3 DNA follows: TGTGCCAGTAAATTTGGCAACACTGAAGCTTTCTTT. Its translation is CASKFGNTEAFF.

The chain recombines TRBV28 with TRBJ2-7, with 8 bases aligning to TRBD2. The CDR3 runs 14 residues. Germline CDR1 MDHEN, CDR2 SYDVKM. The CDR3 loop is CATYGRATSYEQYF. CDR3 in DNA: TGTGCGACTTACGGGAGGGCCACCTCTTACGAGCAGTACTTC.

This clonotype came up once. This sequence joins TRBV4-3 and TRBJ2-1; TRBD2 aligns across 8 bases. The CDR3 runs to 16 residues. Germline V lookup: CDR1 LGHNA, CDR2 YSLEER. V gave up 4 bases and J gave up 2 bases; unmatched junction bases: 7. The CDR3 region has the DNA TGCGCCAGCAGCCGGGCGGGAGGTGCTACCTACAATGAGCAGTTCTTC. Protein product: CASSRAGGATYNEQFF.

This clonotype was counted only a few times. The rearrangement links TRBV4-3 to TRBJ2-4, with D unresolved. CDR3 size: 14 residues. V was pared by 0 bases and J by 11 bases, with 14 bases between. Per germline, CDR1 LGHNA and CDR2 YSLEER. CDR3: CASSQDLRAAFQYF. CDR3 nucleotides: TGCGCCAGCAGCCAAGATTTAAGGGCCGCTTTTCAGTACTTC.